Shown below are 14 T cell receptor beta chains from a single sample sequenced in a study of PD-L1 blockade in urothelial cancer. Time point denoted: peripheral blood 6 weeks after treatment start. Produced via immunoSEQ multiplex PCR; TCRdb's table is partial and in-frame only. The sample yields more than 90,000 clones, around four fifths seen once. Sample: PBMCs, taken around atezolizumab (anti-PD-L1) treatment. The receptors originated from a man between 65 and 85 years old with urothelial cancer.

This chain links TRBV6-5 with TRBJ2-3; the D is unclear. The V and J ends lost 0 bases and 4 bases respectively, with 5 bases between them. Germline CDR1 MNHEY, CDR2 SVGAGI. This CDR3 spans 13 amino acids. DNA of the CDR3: TGTGCCAGCAGTTACTCGACTGCAGATACGCAGTATTTT. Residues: CASSYSTADTQYF.

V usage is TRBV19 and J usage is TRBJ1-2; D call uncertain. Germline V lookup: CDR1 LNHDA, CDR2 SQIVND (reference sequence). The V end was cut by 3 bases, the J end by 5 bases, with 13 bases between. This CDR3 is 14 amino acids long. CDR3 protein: CASSMPGRNYGYTF. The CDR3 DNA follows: TGTGCCAGTAGTATGCCGGGGAGAAATTATGGCTACACCTTC.

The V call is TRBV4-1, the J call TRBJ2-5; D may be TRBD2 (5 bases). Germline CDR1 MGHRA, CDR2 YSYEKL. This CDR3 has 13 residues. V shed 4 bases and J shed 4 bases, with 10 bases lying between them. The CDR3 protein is CASSPPRGETQYF. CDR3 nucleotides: TGCGCCAGCAGCCCCCCCCGGGGAGAGACCCAGTACTTC.

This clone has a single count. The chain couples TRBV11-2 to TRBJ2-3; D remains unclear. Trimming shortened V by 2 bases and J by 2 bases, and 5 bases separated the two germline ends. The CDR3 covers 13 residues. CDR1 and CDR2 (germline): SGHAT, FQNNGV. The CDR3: CASSLPITDTQYF. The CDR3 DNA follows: TGTGCCAGCAGCTTACCCATCACAGATACGCAGTATTTT.

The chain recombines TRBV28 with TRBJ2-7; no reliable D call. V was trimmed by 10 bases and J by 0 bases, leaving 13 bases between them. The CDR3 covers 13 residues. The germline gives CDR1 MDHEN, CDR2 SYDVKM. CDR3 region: CAIKAPGSYEQYF. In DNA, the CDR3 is TGTGCCATCAAAGCCCCGGGCTCCTACGAGCAGTACTTC.

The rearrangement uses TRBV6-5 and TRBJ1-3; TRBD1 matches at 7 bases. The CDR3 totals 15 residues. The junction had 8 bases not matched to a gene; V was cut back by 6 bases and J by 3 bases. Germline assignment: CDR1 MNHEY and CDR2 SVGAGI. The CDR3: CASRSQGKDGNTIYF. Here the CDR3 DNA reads TGTGCCAGCAGATCACAGGGGAAAGATGGAAACACCATATATTTT.

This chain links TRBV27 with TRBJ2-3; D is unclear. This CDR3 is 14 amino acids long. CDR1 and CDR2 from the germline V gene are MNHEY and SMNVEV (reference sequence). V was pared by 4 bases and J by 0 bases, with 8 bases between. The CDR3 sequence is CASSSVVSTDTQYF. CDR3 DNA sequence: TGTGCCAGCAGTTCGGTGGTTAGCACAGATACGCAGTATTTT.

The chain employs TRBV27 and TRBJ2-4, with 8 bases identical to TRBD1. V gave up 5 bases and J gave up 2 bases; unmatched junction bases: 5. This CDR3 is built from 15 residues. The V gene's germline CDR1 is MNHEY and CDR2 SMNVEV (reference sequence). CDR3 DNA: TGTGCCAGCAGTAACAGGGGGATTACCAAAAACATTCAGTACTTC. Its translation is CASSNRGITKNIQYF.

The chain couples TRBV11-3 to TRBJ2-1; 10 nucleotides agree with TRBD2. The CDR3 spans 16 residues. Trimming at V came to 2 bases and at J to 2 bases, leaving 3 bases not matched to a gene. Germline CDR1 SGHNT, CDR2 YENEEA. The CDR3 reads CASSLTSGVAYNEQFF. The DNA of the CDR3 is TGTGCCAGCAGCTTAACTAGCGGGGTCGCCTACAATGAGCAGTTCTTC.

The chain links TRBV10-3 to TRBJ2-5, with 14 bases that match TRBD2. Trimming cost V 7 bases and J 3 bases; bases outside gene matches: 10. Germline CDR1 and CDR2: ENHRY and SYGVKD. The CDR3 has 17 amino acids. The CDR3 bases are TGTGCCATCAAGCCGGCAACGGGACTAGCGGGGGAAGAGACCCAGTACTTC. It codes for CAIKPATGLAGEETQYF.

For the CDR3, the DNA is TGTGCCAGCAGCGTAACTAGCGGGGGGGGATTATCCTACAATGAGCAGTTCTTC. Its translation: CASSVTSGGGLSYNEQFF. The rearrangement joins TRBV7-6 to TRBJ2-1; 13 bases agree with TRBD2. The V gene's germline CDR1 is SGHVS and CDR2 FNYEAQ. V lost 5 bases to trimming and J lost 1 base; unmatched junction nucleotides: 8. There are 18 residues in the CDR3.

CDR3 residues: CASTRDRATANEKLFF. As DNA, the CDR3 is TGTGCCAGCACCAGAGACAGGGCGACAGCTAATGAAAAACTGTTTTTT. The J gene is TRBJ1-4, the V gene TRBV27, with 7 bases lining up with TRBD1. This CDR3 has 16 amino acids. The germline V gene encodes CDR1 MNHEY and CDR2 SMNVEV (reference sequence). Trimming cost V 7 bases and J 3 bases; bases outside gene matches: 11.

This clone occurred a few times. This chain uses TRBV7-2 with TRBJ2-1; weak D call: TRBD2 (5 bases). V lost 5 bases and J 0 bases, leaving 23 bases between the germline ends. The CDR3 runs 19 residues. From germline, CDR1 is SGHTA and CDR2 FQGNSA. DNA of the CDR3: TGTGCCAGCAGCCTCCCAGTAACCCGGAGGCCCAACTCCTACAATGAGCAGTTCTTC. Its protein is CASSLPVTRRPNSYNEQFF.

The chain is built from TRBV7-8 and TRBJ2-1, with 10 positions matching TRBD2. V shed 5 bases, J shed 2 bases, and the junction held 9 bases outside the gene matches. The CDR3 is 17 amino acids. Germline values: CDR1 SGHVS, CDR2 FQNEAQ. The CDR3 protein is CASSIGTSAQAYNEQFF. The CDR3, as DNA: TGTGCCAGCAGCATCGGGACTAGCGCCCAGGCCTACAATGAGCAGTTCTTC.